The 27 T cell receptor beta chains reported below all come from one sample, sequenced in a study of neurological immune-mediated disorders. TCRdb recomputed calls from the 5' RACE reads with MiXCR, one row per CDR3 protein. Of roughly 46,000 distinct CDR3 sequences listed, 1.9% are singletons. The sequencing input was PBMCs. The source of these receptors is a woman aged 40 to 55 with multiple sclerosis.

This clonotype was detected many times. The chain uses TRBV20-1 and TRBJ2-1, with TRBD1 matching 9 bases. The CDR3 is 16 amino acids. CDR1 DFQATT and CDR2 SNEGSKA come from the germline V gene (reference sequence). The junction had 9 bases not matched to a gene; V was cut back by 0 bases and J by 6 bases. CDR3 DNA: TGCAGTGCTAGAGAGTTACTCCGGGACAGGGTCAATGAGCAGTTCTTC. It translates to CSARELLRDRVNEQFF.

This clonotype appeared a few times. The genes are TRBV25-1 and TRBJ1-1; D unclear. V shed 3 bases and J shed 10 bases, with 15 bases lying between them. Germline V lookup: CDR1 MGHDK, CDR2 SYGVNS. The CDR3 is made up of 13 amino acids. CDR3: CASSEFEVVGAFF. CDR3 DNA sequence: TGTGCCAGCAGTGAGTTCGAGGTTGTTGGAGCTTTCTTT.

This clonotype was counted ten times or more. CDR3 amino acids: CASSLAGYQETQYF. The CDR3, as DNA: TGCGCCAGCAGCTTAGCGGGGTACCAAGAGACCCAGTACTTC. The chain combines TRBV5-1 with TRBJ2-5; 7 bases are shared with TRBD2. V trimming: 2 bases; J trimming: 0 bases; junction bases outside the gene matches: 1. The CDR3 totals 14 residues. The V gene's germline CDR1 is SGHRS and CDR2 YFSETQ.

This clonotype was counted at least ten times. V gene TRBV20-1 combines with J gene TRBJ2-1; D ambiguous. Germline CDR1 reads DFQATT; CDR2 reads SNEGSKA (reference sequence). The CDR3 totals 12 residues. The germline V and J ends were trimmed by 0 bases and 6 bases, with 6 bases remaining between them. The CDR3 sequence: CSARDVSNEQFF. As DNA, the CDR3 is TGCAGTGCTAGAGATGTATCCAATGAGCAGTTCTTC.

This clonotype has at least ten counts. The chain has TRBV20-1 and TRBJ2-3, with 7 bases that match TRBD2. The germline gives CDR1 DFQATT, CDR2 SNEGSKA (reference sequence). After removal of 8 bases from V and 1 base from J, the junction contained 9 bases not matched to a gene. The CDR3 runs 14 residues. DNA of the CDR3: TGCAGTACCCCCAGGGCGGGGGGCACAGATACGCAGTATTTT. Its translation is CSTPRAGGTDTQYF.

This clonotype appeared many times. This chain connects TRBV9 to TRBJ2-3; D unclear. The CDR3 runs to 14 residues. Looked up from germline, CDR1 is SGDLS and CDR2 is YYNGEE. Deletions cut 4 bases from V and 0 bases from J, with 9 bases between. The CDR3 DNA follows: TGTGCCAGCAGCCAAATTATTAGCACAGATACGCAGTATTTT. Its protein is CASSQIISTDTQYF. The whole variable domain, filled in from reference TRBV9 and TRBJ2-3, reads DSGVTQTPKHLITATGQRVTLRCSPRSGDLSVYWYQQSLDQGLQFLIQYYNGEERAKGNILERFSAQQFPDLHSELNLSSLELGDSALYFCASSQIISTDTQYFGPGTRLTVL.

This clonotype was detected many times. The V and J genes are TRBV20-1 and TRBJ1-1; D remains ambiguous. V was shortened by 3 bases and J by 3 bases, with 14 bases between the two germline ends. The CDR3 has 14 residues. CDR1 and CDR2 (germline): DFQATT, SNEGSKA (reference sequence). CDR3 DNA: TGCAGTGCTAGTAGGAGGAGTAGGGACACTGAAGCTTTCTTT. This sequence encodes CSASRRSRDTEAFF.

The sample holds many counts of this clonotype. The chain couples TRBV29-1 to TRBJ2-1; D uncertain. From germline, CDR1 is SQVTM and CDR2 ANQGSEA. Trimming removed 7 bases from V and 1 base from J, with 11 bases in between. The CDR3 spans 13 residues. CDR3 nucleotide sequence: TGCAGCGCTATCGACGGATCCTACAATGAGCAGTTCTTC. Translated: CSAIDGSYNEQFF.

This chain joins TRBV5-1 and TRBJ2-2, with TRBD1 as a possible D gene (5 bases). CDR3 length equals 14 residues. The V end lost 2 bases, the J end lost 7 bases, and 12 bases lay between the germline ends. Germline V gene lookup returns CDR1 SGHRS and CDR2 YFSETQ. As DNA, the CDR3 is TGCGCCAGCAGCTTCCCCCAGGGTGGCGGGGAGCTGTTTTTT. This codes for CASSFPQGGGELFF. Supplemented by reference TRBV5-1 and TRBJ2-2, the full variable domain reads KAGVTQTPRYLIKTRGQQVTLSCSPISGHRSVSWYQQTPGQGLQFLFEYFSETQRNKGNFPGRFSGRQFSNSRSEMNVSTLELGDSALYLCASSFPQGGGELFFGEGSRLTVL.

This clonotype was detected many times. V gene TRBV27 combines with J gene TRBJ2-2; 8 bases match TRBD1. Per the germline V gene, CDR1 is MNHEY and CDR2 is SMNVEV (reference sequence). V lost 5 bases, J lost 5 bases, and 10 bases stayed unmatched. This CDR3 has 16 amino acids. The CDR3 nucleotides are TGTGCCAGCAGTCCGACGGGCAGGGGGCGAACCGGGGAGCTGTTTTTT. Its translation: CASSPTGRGRTGELFF.

Ten or more counts support this clonotype. The V and J genes are TRBV5-1 and TRBJ2-1, with D perhaps TRBD1 (5 bases). The CDR3 covers 18 residues. Per the germline V gene, CDR1 is SGHRS and CDR2 is YFSETQ. The germline V and J ends were trimmed by 2 bases and 4 bases, with 22 bases remaining between them. The CDR3 loop is CASSFLSPRAFLYNEQFF. CDR3 sequence (DNA): TGCGCCAGCAGCTTCCTATCCCCCAGGGCCTTCCTTTACAATGAGCAGTTCTTC.

This clonotype was counted at least ten times. The rearrangement joins TRBV20-1 to TRBJ1-5, with 10 bases matching TRBD1. This CDR3 region has 14 residues. Germline V gene lookup returns CDR1 DFQATT and CDR2 SNEGSKA (reference sequence). The V and J ends lost 5 bases and 5 bases, in that order; junction bases with no gene match: 6. The CDR3 region has the DNA TGCAGTGCTTCCGGGACAGGGGTAGATCAGCCCCAGCATTTT. This translates into CSASGTGVDQPQHF.

This clonotype was counted ten times or more. The chain uses TRBV6-2 or TRBV6-3 and TRBJ2-7; TRBD2 aligns across 12 bases. The CDR3 is 15 amino acids. The germline V gene encodes CDR1 MNHEY and CDR2 SVGEGT. Trimming cost V 4 bases and J 3 bases; bases outside gene matches: 4. The CDR3 coding sequence is TGTGCCAGCAGTTCACAGACTAGCGGGGGCTACGAGCAGTACTTC. Its translation is CASSSQTSGGYEQYF.

This clonotype was seen repeatedly, ten times or more. The rearrangement joins TRBV11-2 to TRBJ2-2, with D possibly called TRBD1 or TRBD2 (6 bases each). The CDR3 contains 13 residues. V lost 10 bases, J lost 4 bases, and 13 bases lay in between. Germline V gives CDR1 SGHAT, CDR2 FQNNGV. The CDR3 sequence: CATGWGATGELFF. The DNA for the CDR3 is TGTGCCACAGGGTGGGGGGCCACCGGGGAGCTGTTTTTT.

This clonotype has at least ten counts. This chain links TRBV5-1 with TRBJ2-7, with TRBD2 matching over 7 bases. The CDR3 is 13 amino acids. Germline loops: CDR1 SGHRS, CDR2 YFSETQ. V lost 4 bases, J lost 5 bases, and 6 bases stayed unmatched. CDR3 bases: TGCGCCAGCAGCCTTCGGGGGGATAACGAGCAGTACTTC. This gives the protein CASSLRGDNEQYF.

In this sample, this clonotype turned up many times. The chain has TRBV5-6 and TRBJ1-1, with no clear D. V was shortened by 4 bases and J by 1 base, with 11 bases between the two germline ends. This CDR3 comprises 14 residues. Germline V gene lookup returns CDR1 SGHDT and CDR2 YYEEEE. CDR3 coding DNA: TGTGCCAGCAGCCCCGTTGCAGGGAACACTGAAGCTTTCTTT. Protein sequence: CASSPVAGNTEAFF. Complete variable domain (other parts from reference TRBV5-6 and TRBJ1-1): DAGVTQSPTHLIKTRGQQVTLRCSPKSGHDTVSWYQQALGQGPQFIFQYYEEEERQRGNFPDRFSGHQFPNYSSELNVNALLLGDSALYLCASSPVAGNTEAFFGQGTRLTVV.

This clonotype was seen repeatedly, ten times or more. CDR3 coding DNA: TGTGCCAGCAGCTTGAGAAGGGGCCTATCCGGGGAGCTGTTTTTT. Encoded protein: CASSLRRGLSGELFF. The chain carries TRBV5-6 and TRBJ2-2; tentatively, D is TRBD1 (5 bases). V was shortened by 1 base and J by 6 bases, with 13 bases between the two germline ends. This CDR3 region has 15 residues. The V gene's germline CDR1 is SGHDT and CDR2 YYEEEE.

This clonotype showed up many times. The V call is TRBV20-1, the J call TRBJ1-3; perhaps TRBD1 as D (6 bases). The CDR3 length is 14 residues. Trimming pared 5 bases from V and 4 bases from J, leaving 15 bases between. CDR1 is DFQATT and CDR2 is SNEGSKA in the germline V gene (reference sequence). The CDR3 protein is CSAFSGERGNTIYF. The CDR3 DNA is TGCAGTGCTTTTTCAGGGGAAAGGGGAAACACCATATATTTT.

This clonotype was counted many times. The rearrangement links TRBV6-6 to TRBJ1-4; D not certain. Germline-derived CDR1 and CDR2 are MNHNY and SVGAGI (reference sequence). Trimming shortened V by 5 bases and J by 3 bases, and 10 bases separated the two germline ends. The CDR3 loop spans 14 amino acids. The CDR3 spells CASSARVANEKLFF. CDR3 DNA: TGTGCCAGCAGTGCCCGAGTGGCTAATGAAAAACTGTTTTTT.

About this clonotype: A read error may be the cause here, since a much bigger clone is one base away. The J gene is TRBJ2-1, the V gene TRBV7-3; D is undetermined. This CDR3 has 13 residues. V was trimmed by 5 bases and J by 3 bases, leaving 8 bases between them. The germline V gene encodes CDR1 SGHTA and CDR2 FQGTGA. CDR3 nucleotides: TGTGCCAGCAGCCCCAAGGGCTACAATGAGCAGTTCTTC. Translation gives CASSPKGYNEQFF.

This clonotype has a count of ten or more. The rearrangement links TRBV20-1 to TRBJ1-1, with 9 bases fitting TRBD1. This CDR3 is 14 amino acids long. The V and J ends lost 2 bases and 3 bases, in that order; junction bases with no gene match: 4. Germline CDR1 and CDR2: DFQATT and SNEGSKA (reference sequence). CDR3 in amino acids: CSARRQGEYTEAFF. The CDR3, as DNA: TGCAGTGCTAGACGACAGGGGGAGTACACTGAAGCTTTCTTT.

This clonotype has a count of ten or more. V usage is TRBV20-1 and J usage is TRBJ2-1; D remains unclear. V lost 6 bases, J lost 6 bases, and 9 bases lay in between. CDR3 length: 11 amino acids. From germline, CDR1 is DFQATT and CDR2 SNEGSKA (reference sequence). The CDR3 DNA sequence: TGCAGTGCCCTTTATCGCAATGAGCAGTTCTTC. Translating it yields CSALYRNEQFF.

In its sample, this clonotype was seen many times. The chain joins TRBV18 to TRBJ2-5; D uncertain. The germline CDR1 and CDR2 sequences are KGHSH and LQKENI. Between the trimmed V and J ends, which lost 3 bases and 4 bases, there was a span of 12 bases. CDR3 length: 14 amino acids. As DNA, the CDR3 is TGTGCCAGCTCACCGTCCAAGGGATCAGAGACCCAGTACTTC. It is translated as CASSPSKGSETQYF.

This clonotype was observed at least ten times. J is TRBJ1-2 and V is TRBV18; D is ambiguous. Germline V gene lookup returns CDR1 KGHSH and CDR2 LQKENI. The CDR3 loop spans 14 amino acids. Trimming cost V 5 bases and J 0 bases, with 10 bases left between them. Here the CDR3 reads CASSWTEANYGYTF. As DNA, the CDR3 is TGTGCCAGCTCATGGACCGAGGCTAACTATGGCTACACCTTC.

CDR3 sequence: CSARDSSGGHEQFF. CDR3 DNA sequence: TGCAGTGCTAGAGATTCTAGCGGGGGACATGAGCAGTTCTTC. The chain links TRBV20-1 to TRBJ2-1, with 10 bases matching TRBD2. Germline CDR1 DFQATT, CDR2 SNEGSKA (reference sequence). The CDR3 has 14 amino acids. Trimming removed 0 bases from V and 8 bases from J; junction bases left unmatched: 4.

This clonotype was seen at least ten times. The chain joins TRBV9 to TRBJ2-3; D perhaps matches TRBD2 (5 bases). V was shortened by 2 bases and J by 4 bases, with 14 bases between the two germline ends. Germline CDR1 and CDR2: SGDLS and YYNGEE. This CDR3 has 15 residues. The CDR3 DNA sequence: TGTGCCAGCAGCGTCTCCATCGCCGGGGCAGATACGCAGTATTTT. Its protein product is CASSVSIAGADTQYF.

There are many counts of this clonotype. This chain connects TRBV3-1 to TRBJ1-1; D is ambiguous. V was trimmed by 0 bases and J by 5 bases, leaving 10 bases between them. The CDR3 is 14 residues long. CDR1 is LGHDT and CDR2 is YNNKEL in the germline V gene (reference sequence). The CDR3 loop is CASSQEWSGTEAFF. The CDR3 DNA reads as TGTGCCAGCAGCCAAGAATGGTCGGGAACTGAAGCTTTCTTT.